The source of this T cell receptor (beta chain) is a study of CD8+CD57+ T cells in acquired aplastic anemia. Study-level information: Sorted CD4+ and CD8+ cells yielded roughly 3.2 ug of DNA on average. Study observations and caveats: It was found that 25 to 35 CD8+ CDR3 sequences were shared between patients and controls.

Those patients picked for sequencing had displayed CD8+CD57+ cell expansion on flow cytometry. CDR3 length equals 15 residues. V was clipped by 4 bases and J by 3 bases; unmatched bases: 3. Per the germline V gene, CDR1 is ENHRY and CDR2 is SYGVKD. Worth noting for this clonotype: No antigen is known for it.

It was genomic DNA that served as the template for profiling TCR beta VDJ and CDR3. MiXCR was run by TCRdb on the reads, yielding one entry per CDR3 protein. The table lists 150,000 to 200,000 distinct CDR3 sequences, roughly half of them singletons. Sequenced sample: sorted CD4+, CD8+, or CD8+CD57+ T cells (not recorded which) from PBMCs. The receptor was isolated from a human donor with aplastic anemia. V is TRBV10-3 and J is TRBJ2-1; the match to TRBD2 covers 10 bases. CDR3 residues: CAISGLAGVYNEQFF. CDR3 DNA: TGTGCCATCAGTGGGCTAGCGGGAGTCTACAATGAGCAGTTCTTC.